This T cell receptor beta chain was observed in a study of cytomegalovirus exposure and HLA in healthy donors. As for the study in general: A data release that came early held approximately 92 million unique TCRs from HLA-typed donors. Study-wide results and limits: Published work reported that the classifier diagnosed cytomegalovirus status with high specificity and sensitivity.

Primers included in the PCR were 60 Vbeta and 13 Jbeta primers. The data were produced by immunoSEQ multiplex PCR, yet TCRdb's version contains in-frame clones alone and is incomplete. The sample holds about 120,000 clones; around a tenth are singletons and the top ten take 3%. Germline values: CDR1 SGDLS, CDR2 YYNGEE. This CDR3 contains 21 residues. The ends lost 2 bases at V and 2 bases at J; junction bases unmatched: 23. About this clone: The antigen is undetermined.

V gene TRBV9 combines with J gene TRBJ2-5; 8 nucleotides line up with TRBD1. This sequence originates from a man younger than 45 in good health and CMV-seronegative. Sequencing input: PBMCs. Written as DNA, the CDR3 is TGTGCCAGCAGCGTCCCAATTGGAAGGGGGACAGGCGAACCCGGGCAAGAGACCCAGTACTTC. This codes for CASSVPIGRGTGEPGQETQYF. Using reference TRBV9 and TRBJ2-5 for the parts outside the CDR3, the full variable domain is DSGVTQTPKHLITATGQRVTLRCSPRSGDLSVYWYQQSLDQGLQFLIQYYNGEERAKGNILERFSAQQFPDLHSELNLSSLELGDSALYFCASSVPIGRGTGEPGQETQYFGPGTRLLVL.